This T cell receptor (beta chain) was observed in a study of beta chain features in type 1 diabetes (dated by TCRdb to the late 2010s). Regarding the research as a whole: Patients and healthy donors did not differ in mean age, gender distribution, total cell number or subset yield. A total of 85 million to 140 million sorted cells were examined across all samples, and a strong correlation was observed between cell number per subset and RNA yield. The study compared TCRB repertoires of sorted circulating CD4+ T cell subsets between recently diagnosed type 1 diabetes patients and matched healthy donors. Regulatory and stem cell-like memory subsets were obtained from only 8 patients and roughly 8 healthy donors, while naive and central memory subsets were obtained from all 28 donors.

As to this clone: The clone's antigen remains unknown. No much larger clone is present one base from it, and per-base qualities are unavailable.

The entire isolated RNA was reverse transcribed using the High Capacity cDNA Reverse Transcription Kit, and thus expressed TCRB transcripts were sequenced. Deep immunoSEQ sequencing was performed on naive, central memory and regulatory T cell samples, with an average of about 4 million total reads per sample. After sorted cells were lysed in RLT buffer, RNA was extracted with DNase-treated RNeasy Micro or Mini kits, with the choice depending on cell number. To prevent cross-contamination, every cell subset was processed on its own, while patient and healthy donor samples were processed together. The immunoSEQ multiplex PCR was used to amplify TCRB sequences from cDNA, generating 87-bp fragments that spanned the CDR3 region. Sequencing of the amplicons was performed on the Illumina HiSeq platform. In the authors' own workflow: PCR bias was computationally corrected using synthetic template baselines, reads within Hamming distance 2 were collapsed, and singletons that could not be merged were discarded. Reads were aligned against IMGT so that V, D and J genes, CDR3 length and insertions or deletions at six rearrangement sites could be assigned. Within each subset, clonotype counts were normalized to sorted cell number, and only after that were true diversity and Gini coefficients computed with the tcR R package. The overlap coefficient, calculated on TCRB nucleotide sequences, was used to measure repertoire sharing. As a proxy for the pre-selection repertoire, out-of-frame TCRB sequences from naive cells were analyzed. TCRdb stores this immuneACCESS table with in-frame sequences only. Part of the clones is absent; in the studies checked, under half of the shortfall reflects unresolved V genes, and no reason is known for the rest. Clonal size and the V and J genes are those of that table, whereas D and trimming came from the DNA. Within this sample are about 350,000 clones, with roughly 21% of them counted one time only. The top ten clonotypes cover around 0.045% of the sample.

Summary of the overall study and its limitations: Because cDNA was sequenced instead of genomic DNA, activated cells with high expression could be over-represented, although the groups did not differ in activation or CD3 levels. Type 1 diabetes patients showed a moderate but significant shortening of TCRB CDR3 length in all four CD4+ subsets. Shorter templates might have been favored by PCR, but patient and control samples were amplified and corrected together, so both groups would have been affected equally by any skew. At VDJ recombination sites, type 1 diabetes patients had fewer insertions and more deleted nucleotides, which implies abnormalities in thymic rearrangement. Naive, central memory and regulatory TCRB repertoires appeared more similar among patients than among healthy donors. HLA sub-analyses involved small numbers of individuals, so any influence of HLA type on TCRB rearrangement remained unresolved.

Each donor gave one peripheral blood draw, around 0.12 L on average, collected into heparinised tubes. Naive, central memory, regulatory and stem cell-like memory CD4+ T cells were sorted on a BD FACSAria II using a panel including CD45RO, CCR7, CD25, CD127, CD95 and CD27. Every sorted population had a purity above 95%. Right away, PBMCs were isolated by Lymphoprep density gradient centrifugation and were stained directly, with no culture step. So that batch effects would be minimized, each experiment stained and sorted samples in pairs, pairing one healthy donor with one patient. The source is a woman under 30 in good health. Sequenced: naive CD4+ T cells from blood. This specimen's cell subset or site label, per the study, means: true naive CD4+ T cells.

The CDR3 region: CASSLQGLGDTQYF. Here is the DNA: TGTGCCAGCAGCTTGCAGGGGTTAGGAGATACGCAGTATTTT. The chain joins TRBV7-2 to TRBJ2-3; D gene: possibly TRBD1, on 6 matching bases. The germline V gene encodes CDR1 SGHTA and CDR2 FQGNSA. The CDR3 sequence holds 14 residues, the cysteine and phenylalanine included. Just the 42-base CDR3 DNA is kept, in frame starting at base 1. Trimming costs V 3 bases and J 5 bases, and their ends lie 12 bases apart.